A selection of T cell receptor beta chains follows, all from one sample in a study of Ad26.COV2.S vaccination and SARS-CoV-2 variants. Sequencing used immunoSEQ multiplex PCR; TCRdb keeps in-frame clones, though not all of them. The data show 200,000 to 250,000 clones, with around nine tenths seen just once and over 8.5% held by the top ten. The sequencing here drew on peripheral blood, taken in a trial of Ad26.COV2.S vaccine versus placebo. The receptors come from a person aged 18-65 years who received the Ad26.COV2.S COVID-19 vaccine or a placebo. CDR3s include the opening cysteine and the closing phenylalanine or tryptophan. The order of the fields is CDR3 length, V gene, CDR3 protein.

>18|TRBV14
CASSQVFSFGSGANVLTF
>12|TRBV10-1
CASSENFEGQFF
>15|TRBV5-1
CASSAADRANYGYTF
>16|TRBV7-9
CASSLVAERGMETQYF
>17|TRBV7-9
CASSLEGLALSTDTQYF
>14|TRBV28
CASSLAGGTADQYF
>17|TRBV3-1/TRBV3-2
CASSPLMAGGSGNTIYF
>15|TRBV10-2
CASSADTMPNHIQYF
>15|TRBV18
CASSPETQANYGYTF
>14|TRBV6-4
CASSVSSGNYGYTF
>12|TRBV30
CAWSAGRVIQYF
>15|TRBV24-1
CATSDSGHSYNEQFF
>13|TRBV29-1
CSVGGGQGETQYF
>17|TRBV3-1/TRBV3-2
CASSQGSASGGQETQYF
>15|TRBV4-1
CASSQRDFPTDTQYF
>14|TRBV11-3
CASSWTFLGTEAFF
>16|TRBV7-7
CASSLAAGEGPGPQHF